This TCR beta chain was retrieved from a study of T cell responses to AZD1222 COVID-19 vaccine. There are 12 residues in the CDR3. Germline assignment: CDR1 DFQATT and CDR2 SNEGSKA (reference sequence). V lost 3 bases and J lost 8, with 13 bases in between. Profiling relied on immunoSEQ multiplex PCR, and the TCRdb table lists in-frame clones only, not all of them. The repertoire includes about 190,000 clones, approximately 91% of them detected once, and 0.95% to 1% sits in the top ten. The specimen comprised peripheral blood, sampled on day 0 of AZD1222 vaccination. V gene TRBV20-1 combines with J gene TRBJ1-2; no reliable D call. This clonotype was sampled from an adult in good health. CDR3 sequence: CSASPGVEGYTF. The DNA of the CDR3 is TGCAGTGCTAGTCCCGGGGTGGAAGGCTACACCTTC.